One and the same sample provided the 24 T cell receptor beta chains below, sequenced in a study of T cells in Graves' hyperthyroidism and ophthalmopathy. Amplified regions were TCR beta CDR3 sequences from RNA transcripts. In the first-round RT-PCR of the TCR CDR3, the HTBI primer set was used. TCRdb re-called the multiplex PCR reads through MiXCR, storing one row per CDR3 protein. The sample shows a few hundred thousand distinct CDR3 sequences, about 20% of them seen only once. The sequencing input was blood. The receptors were gathered from a woman in her seventies with Graves' ophthalmopathy.

This clonotype was observed once. The chain links TRBV6-1 to TRBJ2-1; D unclear. Per the germline V gene, CDR1 is MNHNS and CDR2 is SASEGT. There are 14 residues in the CDR3. V was trimmed by 6 bases and J by 0 bases, leaving 9 bases between them. The CDR3 sequence is CASSRWGSYNEQFF. The CDR3 nucleotides read TGTGCCAGCAGCAGGTGGGGCTCCTACAATGAGCAGTTCTTC.

The rearrangement links TRBV27 to TRBJ1-1, with D perhaps matching TRBD1 (6 bases). The CDR3 sequence is 13 residues long. Trimming cost V 3 bases and J 5 bases, with 10 bases left between them. CDR1 and CDR2 from the germline V gene are MNHEY and SMNVEV (reference sequence). As DNA, the CDR3 is TGTGCCAGCAGTTTTTGGGGGCGGACTGAAGCTTTCTTT. Residues: CASSFWGRTEAFF.

The V call is TRBV29-1, the J call TRBJ2-1, with 8 bases matching TRBD1. Trimming took 7 bases from V and 4 from J; bases not matched to a gene: 3. This CDR3 spans 12 amino acids. Germline V lookup: CDR1 SQVTM, CDR2 ANQGSEA. In nucleotides, the CDR3 is TGCAGCGCCGGACAGGGTTACAATGAGCAGTTCTTC. Protein sequence: CSAGQGYNEQFF.

This chain connects TRBV2 to TRBJ2-6; 7 bases are shared with TRBD1. The CDR3 consists of 15 residues. From germline, CDR1 is SNHLY and CDR2 FYNNEI. The J segment lost 2 bases and the V segment lost 7 bases, leaving 5 bases of the junction unmatched. The chain's CDR3 is CASNDRVPGANVLTF. The DNA of the CDR3 is TGTGCCAGCAACGACAGGGTGCCTGGGGCCAACGTCCTGACTTTC.

The chain carries TRBV18 and TRBJ2-7, with D uncertain. The CDR3 totals 15 residues. Trimming cost V 0 bases and J 2 bases, with 11 bases left between them. In germline, CDR1 is KGHSH, CDR2 LQKENI. The CDR3 DNA follows: TGTGCCAGCTCACCACCGGACGGTTCTCCCTACGAGCAGTACTTC. It translates to CASSPPDGSPYEQYF.

V usage is TRBV12-3 or TRBV12-4 and J usage is TRBJ2-5; 14 positions match TRBD2. The CDR3 length is 16 residues. Losses at the gene ends were 3 bases for V and 5 bases for J; bases not matched to a gene: 5. The DNA of the CDR3 is TGTGCCAGCAGTTTGACTAGCGGGAGGGCCGGGGAGACCCAGTACTTC. Encoded protein: CASSLTSGRAGETQYF.

The chain joins TRBV3-1 to TRBJ2-5, with D perhaps TRBD2 (6 bases). The V gene lost 0 bases and the J gene lost 4 bases, with 12 bases spanning the gap. CDR3 length: 15 residues. In germline, CDR1 is LGHDT, CDR2 YNNKEL (reference sequence). The CDR3 here is CASSQEALARETQYF. The CDR3 nucleotides read TGTGCCAGCAGCCAAGAGGCACTAGCCAGAGAGACCCAGTACTTC.

This clonotype was counted only a few times. This chain links TRBV28 with TRBJ1-1; TRBD1 aligns across 9 bases. Per the germline V gene, CDR1 is MDHEN and CDR2 is SYDVKM. With V trimmed by 3 bases and J by 5 bases, 13 bases remained unmatched. The CDR3 contains 17 residues. The CDR3 region has the DNA TGTGCCAGCAGTTTCCCTAGGACAGGGGAGATGGGGACTGAAGCTTTCTTT. Its translation: CASSFPRTGEMGTEAFF.

This clonotype came up many times. This chain joins TRBV20-1 and TRBJ2-2; possibly TRBD1 for D (6 bases). CDR3 length equals 16 residues. Trimming cost V 3 bases and J 1 base, with 15 bases left between them. Germline loops: CDR1 DFQATT, CDR2 SNEGSKA (reference sequence). CDR3 sequence (DNA): TGCAGTGCTAGCCCCTCGGGACAACTGAACACCGGGGAGCTGTTTTTT. Translation gives CSASPSGQLNTGELFF.

The CDR3 DNA sequence: TGTGCCAGCAGCGTTGGGACCTTTGGCTACACCTTC. Amino acids: CASSVGTFGYTF. V is TRBV9 and J is TRBJ1-2; weak D call: TRBD1 (5 bases). CDR1 SGDLS and CDR2 YYNGEE come from the germline V gene. The CDR3 runs 12 residues. V lost 2 bases to trimming and J lost 7 bases, with 9 bases between them. Full variable domain (outside the CDR3, taken from reference TRBV9 and TRBJ1-2): DSGVTQTPKHLITATGQRVTLRCSPRSGDLSVYWYQQSLDQGLQFLIQYYNGEERAKGNILERFSAQQFPDLHSELNLSSLELGDSALYFCASSVGTFGYTFGSGTRLTVV.

This clonotype was recorded at least ten times. The rearrangement links TRBV11-1 to TRBJ2-3; D gene uncertain. Germline V gene lookup returns CDR1 SGHAT and CDR2 FQDESV (reference sequence). Trimming stripped 11 bases from V and 1 base from J, with 10 bases between. The CDR3 totals 12 residues. This chain's CDR3 is CACYPGTDTQYF. In DNA, the CDR3 is TGTGCCTGTTACCCAGGCACAGATACGCAGTATTTT.

In its sample, this clonotype was seen a few times. The chain combines TRBV18 with TRBJ2-7; possible D gene TRBD1, 5 bases. V was shortened by 3 bases and J by 1 base, with 16 bases between the two germline ends. Germline lookup yields CDR1 KGHSH and CDR2 LQKENI. This CDR3 is built from 16 residues. The DNA for the CDR3 is TGTGCCAGCTCACCCGATTTGCGCAGGGCTTCCTACGAGCAGTACTTC. Its translation: CASSPDLRRASYEQYF.

This clonotype was recorded at least ten times. The rearrangement joins TRBV14 to TRBJ2-5; perhaps TRBD1 as D (6 bases). Germline V gene lookup returns CDR1 SGHDN and CDR2 FVKESK. The CDR3 sequence is 14 residues long. V lost 3 bases and J 4 bases, leaving 12 bases between the germline ends. CDR3 nucleotide sequence: TGTGCCAGCAGCCACCCCGGACAGTTAGAGACCCAGTACTTC. Encoded protein: CASSHPGQLETQYF.

This clonotype occurred many times. The DNA for the CDR3 is TGTGCCAGCAGCGCAGGTCGGGCTAACTATGGCTACACCTTC. Translated, it gives CASSAGRANYGYTF. The chain has TRBV11-2 and TRBJ1-2; no firm D call. The CDR3 extends over 14 amino acids. With 5 bases removed from V and 0 bases from J, the gap between germline ends came to 10 bases. Germline-derived CDR1 and CDR2 are SGHAT and FQNNGV.

The chain uses TRBV28 and TRBJ1-6; 10 nucleotides agree with TRBD1. Trimming at V came to 5 bases and at J to 2 bases, leaving 9 bases not matched to a gene. Germline lookup yields CDR1 MDHEN and CDR2 SYDVKM. The CDR3 sequence is 18 residues long. CDR3 protein: CASSEGQGTPTYNSPLHF. The CDR3 DNA reads TGTGCCAGCAGTGAGGGACAGGGGACGCCTACCTATAATTCACCCCTCCACTTT.

This chain connects TRBV7-9 to TRBJ2-1; no clear D. This CDR3 is 11 amino acids long. Deletions cut 6 bases from V and 9 bases from J, with 9 bases between. The germline CDR1 and CDR2 sequences are SEHNR and FQNEAQ (reference sequence). The CDR3 region is CASSKGPEQFF. Here the CDR3 DNA reads TGTGCCAGCAGTAAGGGCCCTGAGCAGTTCTTC. Drawing the rest from reference TRBV7-9 and TRBJ2-1, the complete variable domain is DTGVSQNPRHKITKRGQNVTFRCDPISEHNRLYWYRQTLGQGPEFLTYFQNEAQLEKSRLLSDRFSAERPKGSFSTLEIQRTEQGDSAMYLCASSKGPEQFFGPGTRLTVL.

The V call is TRBV9, the J call TRBJ1-5; no clear D gene. The CDR3 sequence is 15 residues long. The V end lost 0 bases, the J end lost 5 bases, and 12 bases lay between the germline ends. Germline lookup yields CDR1 SGDLS and CDR2 YYNGEE. For the CDR3, the DNA is TGTGCCAGCAGCGTAGGTCACGGTAGTGATCAGCCCCAGCATTTT. Translated: CASSVGHGSDQPQHF. The complete variable domain, with remaining parts taken from reference TRBV9 and TRBJ1-5, reads DSGVTQTPKHLITATGQRVTLRCSPRSGDLSVYWYQQSLDQGLQFLIQYYNGEERAKGNILERFSAQQFPDLHSELNLSSLELGDSALYFCASSVGHGSDQPQHFGDGTRLSIL.

This clonotype came up many times. The V call is TRBV27, the J call TRBJ1-6, with TRBD1 matching 7 bases. Per germline, CDR1 MNHEY and CDR2 SMNVEV (reference sequence). The CDR3 is 15 residues long. The V segment lost 3 bases and the J segment 9 bases; nucleotides outside the gene matches: 8. CDR3 in DNA: TGTGCCAGCAGTTTTACGACAGGGTGGGCTTCACCCCTCCACTTT. This encodes CASSFTTGWASPLHF.

The rearrangement uses TRBV30 and TRBJ2-7, with a possible D match to TRBD2 (6 bases). The CDR3 loop spans 14 amino acids. V dropped 3 bases and J dropped 6 bases, with 18 bases sitting between them. Germline CDR1 and CDR2: GTSNPN and SVGIG (reference sequence). The DNA of the CDR3 is TGTGCCTGGAGCGATCTCATGGGGGGATTCGAGCAGTACTTC. This encodes CAWSDLMGGFEQYF.

This clonotype was seen many times. This rearrangement joins TRBV10-3 to TRBJ2-5; maybe TRBD2 (5 bases). Trimming pared 2 bases from V and 4 bases from J, leaving 14 bases between. Germline V gene lookup returns CDR1 ENHRY and CDR2 SYGVKD. The CDR3 has 15 amino acids. The CDR3 region is CAISEPTQSGETQYF. As DNA, the CDR3 is TGTGCCATCAGTGAGCCGACCCAGAGCGGAGAGACCCAGTACTTC.

This clonotype appeared a few times. The chain combines TRBV27 with TRBJ2-1; D gene unclear. The V and J ends lost 7 bases and 6 bases respectively, with 7 bases between them. The CDR3 is 11 amino acids. The germline V gene encodes CDR1 MNHEY and CDR2 SMNVEV (reference sequence). CDR3 residues: CASTEFNEQFF. As DNA, the CDR3 is TGTGCCAGCACTGAGTTCAATGAGCAGTTCTTC.

This clonotype was observed at least ten times. The rearrangement uses TRBV2 and TRBJ2-5, with TRBD2 as a possible D gene (6 bases). Trimming removed 11 bases from V and 6 bases from J, with 22 bases in between. From germline, CDR1 is SNHLY and CDR2 FYNNEI. The CDR3 extends over 14 amino acids. CDR3 sequence (DNA): TGTGCCGCTGCGGGACCGCCTGAGGAAAAGACCCAGTACTTC. Amino acids: CAAAGPPEEKTQYF.

The rearrangement uses TRBV4-1 and TRBJ2-1; 16 nucleotides agree with TRBD2. CDR3 length: 15 amino acids. J was trimmed by 8 bases and V by 4 bases; bases with no gene match: 2. CDR1 MGHRA and CDR2 YSYEKL come from the germline V gene. CDR3 DNA: TGCGCCAGCAGCCTTGGGACTAGCGGGAGGGATGAGCAGTTCTTC. Translated, it gives CASSLGTSGRDEQFF.

This clonotype was counted a few times. This chain connects TRBV6-1 to TRBJ2-7; 9 bases fit TRBD2. CDR3 length: 17 residues. CDR1 is MNHNS, CDR2 SASEGT, per germline. V trimming: 4 bases; J trimming: 3 bases; junction bases outside the gene matches: 13. CDR3 amino acids: CASSGQIWTSADYEQYF. CDR3 DNA sequence: TGTGCCAGCAGTGGTCAGATCTGGACTAGCGCGGACTACGAGCAGTACTTC.